A selection of T cell receptor beta chains follows, all from one sample in a study of beta chain features in type 1 diabetes. Sequencing used immunoSEQ multiplex PCR; TCRdb keeps in-frame clones, though not all of them. Of 300,000 to 400,000 clones detected, roughly an eighth appear once; the ten largest clones hold about 0.017%. Sequencing used naive CD4+ T cells from blood. All receptors derive from a man younger than 30 in good health. Each CDR3 is given with its conserved first and last residue. A D gene is named only where the DNA matches it firmly. The size of a clone is reported for some rows only, either as once, few or many, or as a class for expanded clones.

J gene	D gene	clone size	V gene	CDR3 DNA	CDR3 protein
TRBJ2-7	TRBD1	few	TRBV7-2	TGTGCCAGCAGCTTCACCGGGACAGGGGCCTACGAGCAGTACTTC	CASSFTGTGAYEQYF
TRBJ2-2	TRBD2	few	TRBV5-1	TGCGCCAGCAGCCAACTAGCGGGCACCGGGGAGCTGTTTTTT	CASSQLAGTGELFF
TRBJ2-1	TRBD2	.	TRBV7-9	TGTGCCAGCAGCTCGTTAATAGCGGGAGTTCACAATGAGCAGTTCTTC	CASSSLIAGVHNEQFF
TRBJ2-1	TRBD2	.	TRBV5-1	TGCGCCAGCAGTTCTCGTTTGACTAGCGAGAATGAGCAGTTCTTC	CASSSRLTSENEQFF
TRBJ1-6	.	.	TRBV18	TGTGCCAGCTCACGATCAGGGGAAGCTAATTCACCCCTCCACTTT	CASSRSGEANSPLHF
TRBJ2-5	TRBD2	.	TRBV9	TGTGCCAGCAGCCCCGGACTAGCGGGGATTGCACAAGAGACCCAGTACTTC	CASSPGLAGIAQETQYF
TRBJ1-2	.	few	TRBV5-5	TGTGCCAGCAGCTTGACCGAGTTGAGTGGCTACACCTTC	CASSLTELSGYTF
TRBJ1-6	.	.	TRBV15	TGTGCCACCAGCAGAGATAACGGTCAAGCGGCCCTCCACTTT	CATSRDNGQAALHF
TRBJ1-2	TRBD1	few	TRBV7-2	TGTGCCAGCAGCTTACATGGCGACAGGGGGGTTGGCTACACCTTC	CASSLHGDRGVGYTF
TRBJ2-6	TRBD1	.	TRBV7-9	TGTGCCAGCAGCCGCGGGGACAGGGGCCTCTCTGGGGCCAACGTCCTGACTTTC	CASSRGDRGLSGANVLTF
TRBJ2-1	.	few	TRBV5-1	TGCGCCAGCAGCTGGTCCGGGACAACGGACAATGAGCAGTTCTTC	CASSWSGTTDNEQFF